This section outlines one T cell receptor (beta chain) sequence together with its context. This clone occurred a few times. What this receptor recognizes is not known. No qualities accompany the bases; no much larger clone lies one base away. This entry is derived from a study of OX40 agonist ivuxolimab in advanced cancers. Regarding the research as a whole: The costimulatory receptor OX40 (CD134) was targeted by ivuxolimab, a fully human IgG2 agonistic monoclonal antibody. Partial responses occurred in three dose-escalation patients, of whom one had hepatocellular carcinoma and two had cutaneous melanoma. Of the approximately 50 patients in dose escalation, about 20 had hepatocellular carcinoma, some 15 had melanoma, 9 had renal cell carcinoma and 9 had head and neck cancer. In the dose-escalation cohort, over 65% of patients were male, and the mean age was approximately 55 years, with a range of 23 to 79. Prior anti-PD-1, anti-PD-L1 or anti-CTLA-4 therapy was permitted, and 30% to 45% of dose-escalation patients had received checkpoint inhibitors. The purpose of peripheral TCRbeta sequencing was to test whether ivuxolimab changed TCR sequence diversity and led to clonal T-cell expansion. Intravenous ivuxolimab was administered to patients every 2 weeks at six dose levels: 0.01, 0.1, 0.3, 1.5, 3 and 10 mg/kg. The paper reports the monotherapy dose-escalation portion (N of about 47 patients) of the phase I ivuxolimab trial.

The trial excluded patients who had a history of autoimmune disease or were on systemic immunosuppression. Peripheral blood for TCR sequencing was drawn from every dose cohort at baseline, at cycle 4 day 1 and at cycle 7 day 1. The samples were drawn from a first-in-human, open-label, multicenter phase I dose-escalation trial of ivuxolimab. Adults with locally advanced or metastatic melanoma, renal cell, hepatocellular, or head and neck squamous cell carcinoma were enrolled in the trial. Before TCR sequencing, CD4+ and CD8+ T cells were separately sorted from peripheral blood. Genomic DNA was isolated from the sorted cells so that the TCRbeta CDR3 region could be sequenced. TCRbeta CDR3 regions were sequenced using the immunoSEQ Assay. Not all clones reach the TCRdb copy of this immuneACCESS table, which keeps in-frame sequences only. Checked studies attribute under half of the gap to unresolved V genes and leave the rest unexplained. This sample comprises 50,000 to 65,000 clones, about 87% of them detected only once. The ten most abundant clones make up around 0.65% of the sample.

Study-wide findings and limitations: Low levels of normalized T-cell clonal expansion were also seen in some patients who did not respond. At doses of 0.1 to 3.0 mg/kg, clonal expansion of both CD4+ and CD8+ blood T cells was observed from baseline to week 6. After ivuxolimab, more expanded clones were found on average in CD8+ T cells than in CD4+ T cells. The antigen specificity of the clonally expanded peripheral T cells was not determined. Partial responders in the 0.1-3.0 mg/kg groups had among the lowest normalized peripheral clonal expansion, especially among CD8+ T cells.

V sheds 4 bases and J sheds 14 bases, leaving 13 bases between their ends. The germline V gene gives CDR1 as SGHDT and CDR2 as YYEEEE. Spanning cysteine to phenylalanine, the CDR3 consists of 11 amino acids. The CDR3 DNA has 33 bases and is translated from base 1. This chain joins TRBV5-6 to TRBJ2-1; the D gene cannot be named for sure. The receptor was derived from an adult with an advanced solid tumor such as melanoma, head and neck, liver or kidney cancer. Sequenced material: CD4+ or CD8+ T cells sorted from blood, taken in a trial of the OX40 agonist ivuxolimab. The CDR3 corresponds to CASSLGPKEFF. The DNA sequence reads TGTGCCAGCAGCCTAGGTCCAAAGGAGTTCTTC.